The T cell receptor beta chain under discussion was sequenced for a study of cytomegalovirus exposure and HLA in healthy donors. Study-wide results and caveats: A missense DCLRE1C variant was associated with V- and J-gene trimming of TCR beta chains in a later analysis, and an independent cohort replicated the association. There were some V segments, including TRBV6-2 and TRBV6-3, excluded as indistinguishable. A later analysis linked about 17,000 TCR beta sequences to HLA alleles at 0.05 false discovery rate. In vitro, a few CMV-associated chains proved specific for CMV antigens.

PCR employed 60 Vbeta and 13 Jbeta primers. The protocol was immunoSEQ multiplex PCR, while the TCRdb copy is restricted to in-frame clones and leaves out a portion. Here the sample spans some 120,000 clones, approximately 60% being singletons. Only a few counts were recorded for this clone. Its target is unknown. Germline V lookup: CDR1 SGHNT, CDR2 YENEEA. V gave up 5 bases and J gave up 4 bases; unmatched junction bases: 5. The CDR3 extends over 15 amino acids. The sequenced sample was PBMCs. The TCR originated in a woman in her 30s in good health and CMV-seronegative. J is TRBJ2-1 and V is TRBV11-3; 10 nucleotides match TRBD2. In DNA, the CDR3 is TGTGCCAGCAGCCCCCCAGCGGGAGGGTACAATGAGCAGTTCTTC. This encodes CASSPPAGGYNEQFF.